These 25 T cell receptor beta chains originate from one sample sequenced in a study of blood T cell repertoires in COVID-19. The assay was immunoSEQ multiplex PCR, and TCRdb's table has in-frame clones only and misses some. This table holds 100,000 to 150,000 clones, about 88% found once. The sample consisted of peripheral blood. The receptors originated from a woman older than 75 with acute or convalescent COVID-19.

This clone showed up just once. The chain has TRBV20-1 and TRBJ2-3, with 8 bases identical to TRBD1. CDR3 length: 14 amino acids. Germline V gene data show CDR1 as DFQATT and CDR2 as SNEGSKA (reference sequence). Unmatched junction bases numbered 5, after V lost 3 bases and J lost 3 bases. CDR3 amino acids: CSASQGARTDTQYF. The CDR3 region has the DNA TGCAGTGCTAGTCAGGGGGCAAGGACAGATACGCAGTATTTT.

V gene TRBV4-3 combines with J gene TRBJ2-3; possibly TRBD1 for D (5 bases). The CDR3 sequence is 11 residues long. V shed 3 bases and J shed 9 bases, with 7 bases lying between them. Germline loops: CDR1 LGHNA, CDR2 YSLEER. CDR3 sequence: CASSHQGTQYF. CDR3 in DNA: TGCGCCAGCAGCCATCAGGGCACGCAGTATTTT.

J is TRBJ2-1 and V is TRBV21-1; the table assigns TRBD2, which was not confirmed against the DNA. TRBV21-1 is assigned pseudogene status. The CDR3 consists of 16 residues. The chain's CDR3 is CASSRSGLAGEFEQFF. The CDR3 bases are TGTGCCAGCAGTAGATCCGGACTAGCGGGAGAATTTGAGCAGTTCTTC.

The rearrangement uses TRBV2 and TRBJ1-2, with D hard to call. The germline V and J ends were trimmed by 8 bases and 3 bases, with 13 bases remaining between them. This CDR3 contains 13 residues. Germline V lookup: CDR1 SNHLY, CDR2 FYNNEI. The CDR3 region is CASDFPTDYGYTF. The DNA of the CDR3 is TGTGCCAGCGACTTTCCGACGGACTATGGCTACACCTTC.

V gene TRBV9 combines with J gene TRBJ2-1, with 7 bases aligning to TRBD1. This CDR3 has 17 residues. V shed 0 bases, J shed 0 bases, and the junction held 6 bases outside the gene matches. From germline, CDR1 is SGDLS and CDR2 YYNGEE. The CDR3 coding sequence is TGTGCCAGCAGCGTAGTGATAGGGGGCAGCTCCTACAATGAGCAGTTCTTC. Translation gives CASSVVIGGSSYNEQFF.

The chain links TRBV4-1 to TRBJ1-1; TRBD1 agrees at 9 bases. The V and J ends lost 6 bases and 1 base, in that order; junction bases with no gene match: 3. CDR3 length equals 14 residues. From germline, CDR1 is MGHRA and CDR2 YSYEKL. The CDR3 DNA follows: TGCGCCAGCAGTACAGGGGGCAAGAACACTGAAGCTTTCTTT. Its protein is CASSTGGKNTEAFF.

The CDR3 region has the DNA TGTGCCAGCAGCTTAGCGGGGGGAAGAACCGGGGAGCTGTTTTTT. Translating it yields CASSLAGGRTGELFF. The V and J genes are TRBV7-2 and TRBJ2-2, with D possibly TRBD2 on 6 matching bases. This CDR3 comprises 15 residues. Per germline, CDR1 SGHTA and CDR2 FQGNSA. Trimming removed 0 bases from V and 5 bases from J, with 10 bases in between.

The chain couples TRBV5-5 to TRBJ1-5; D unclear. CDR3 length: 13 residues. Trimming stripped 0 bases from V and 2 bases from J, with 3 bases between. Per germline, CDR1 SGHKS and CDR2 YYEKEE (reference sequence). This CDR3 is CASSLVGNQPQHF. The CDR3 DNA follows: TGTGCCAGCAGCTTGGTCGGCAATCAGCCCCAGCATTTT.

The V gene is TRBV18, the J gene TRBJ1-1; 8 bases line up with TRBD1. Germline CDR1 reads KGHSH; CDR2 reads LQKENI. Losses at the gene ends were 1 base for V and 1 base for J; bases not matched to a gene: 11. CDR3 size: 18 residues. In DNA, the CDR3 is TGTGCCAGCTCACCACTTCATTCCGCCGGGACAGGGAACACTGAAGCTTTCTTT. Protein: CASSPLHSAGTGNTEAFF. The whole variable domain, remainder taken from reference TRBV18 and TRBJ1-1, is NAGVMQNPRHLVRRRGQEARLRCSPMKGHSHVYWYRQLPEEGLKFMVYLQKENIIDESGMPKERFSAEFPKEGPSILRIQQVVRGDSAAYFCASSPLHSAGTGNTEAFFGQGTRLTVV.

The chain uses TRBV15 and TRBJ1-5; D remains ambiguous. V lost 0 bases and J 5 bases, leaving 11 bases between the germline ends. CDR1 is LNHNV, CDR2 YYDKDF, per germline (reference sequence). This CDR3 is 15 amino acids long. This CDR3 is CATSRDKTFDQPQHF. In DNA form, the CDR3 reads TGTGCCACCAGCAGAGATAAGACATTTGATCAGCCCCAGCATTTT.

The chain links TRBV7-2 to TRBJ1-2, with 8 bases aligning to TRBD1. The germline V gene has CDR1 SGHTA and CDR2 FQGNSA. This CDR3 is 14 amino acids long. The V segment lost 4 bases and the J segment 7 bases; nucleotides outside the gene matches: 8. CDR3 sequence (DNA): TGTGCCAGCAGCTCGGACAGGGTATGGTTTGGCTACACCTTC. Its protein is CASSSDRVWFGYTF.

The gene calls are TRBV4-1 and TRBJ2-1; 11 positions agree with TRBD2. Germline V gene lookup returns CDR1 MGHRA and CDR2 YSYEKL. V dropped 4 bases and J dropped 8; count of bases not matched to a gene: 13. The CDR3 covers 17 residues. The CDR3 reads CASSPMGGSGGADEQFF. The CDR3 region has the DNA TGCGCCAGCAGCCCCATGGGGGGTAGCGGGGGGGCGGATGAGCAGTTCTTC.

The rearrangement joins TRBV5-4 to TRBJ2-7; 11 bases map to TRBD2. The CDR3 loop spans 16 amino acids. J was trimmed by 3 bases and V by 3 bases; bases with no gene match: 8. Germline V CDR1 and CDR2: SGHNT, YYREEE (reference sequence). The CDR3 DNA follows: TGTGCCAGCAGCTCCCCTGGGACTAGCGGTCTCTACGAGCAGTACTTC. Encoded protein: CASSSPGTSGLYEQYF.

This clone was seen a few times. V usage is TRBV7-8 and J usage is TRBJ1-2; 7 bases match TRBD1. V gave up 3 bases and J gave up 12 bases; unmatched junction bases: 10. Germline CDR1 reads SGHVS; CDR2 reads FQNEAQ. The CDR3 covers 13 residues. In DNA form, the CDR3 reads TGTGCCAGCAGCTTCGGGACAGAGGGTCCCGACACCTTC. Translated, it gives CASSFGTEGPDTF.

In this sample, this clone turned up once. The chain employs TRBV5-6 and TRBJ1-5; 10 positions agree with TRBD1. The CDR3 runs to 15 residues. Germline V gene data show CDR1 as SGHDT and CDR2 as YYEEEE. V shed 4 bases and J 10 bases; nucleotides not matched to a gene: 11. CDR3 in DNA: TGTGCCAGCAGCCCGAGAGGGACAGGGGTCTCTCCCCAGCATTTT. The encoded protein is CASSPRGTGVSPQHF.

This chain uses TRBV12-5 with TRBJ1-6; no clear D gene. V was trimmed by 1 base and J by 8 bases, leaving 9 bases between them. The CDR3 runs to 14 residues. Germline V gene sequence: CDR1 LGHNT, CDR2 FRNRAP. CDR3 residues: CASGLEFDYSPLHF. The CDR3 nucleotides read TGTGCTAGTGGTTTGGAGTTCGACTATTCACCCCTCCACTTT.

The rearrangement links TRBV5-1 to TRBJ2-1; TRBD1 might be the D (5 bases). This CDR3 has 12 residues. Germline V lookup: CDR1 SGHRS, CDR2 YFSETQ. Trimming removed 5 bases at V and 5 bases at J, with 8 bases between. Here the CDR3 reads CASRDTHNEQFF. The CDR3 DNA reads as TGCGCCAGCAGGGACACCCACAATGAGCAGTTCTTC.

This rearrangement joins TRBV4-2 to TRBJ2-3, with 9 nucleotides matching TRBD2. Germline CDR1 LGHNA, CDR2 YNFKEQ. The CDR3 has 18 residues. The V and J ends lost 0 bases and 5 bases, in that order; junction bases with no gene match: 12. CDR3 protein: CASSQDQVSSGDRDTQYF. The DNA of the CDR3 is TGTGCCAGCAGCCAAGATCAGGTATCTAGCGGGGATAGAGATACGCAGTATTTT.

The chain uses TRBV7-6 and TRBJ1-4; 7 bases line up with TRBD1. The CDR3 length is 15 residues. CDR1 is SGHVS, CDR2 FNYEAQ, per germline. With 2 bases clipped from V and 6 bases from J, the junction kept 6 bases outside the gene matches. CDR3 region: CASSLRDSDYEKLFF. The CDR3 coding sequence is TGTGCCAGCAGCTTACGGGACAGTGACTATGAAAAACTGTTTTTT.

CDR3 DNA: TGTGCCAGCAGCTCTGGACAGGGCACTGAAGCTTTCTTT. It encodes CASSSGQGTEAFF. This rearrangement joins TRBV7-3 to TRBJ1-1, with 8 bases matching TRBD1. V shed 4 bases, J shed 4 bases, and the junction held 2 bases outside the gene matches. Per germline, CDR1 SGHTA and CDR2 FQGTGA. The length of the CDR3 is 13 residues. The full variable domain, rest sourced from reference TRBV7-3 and TRBJ1-1, is GAGVSQTPSNKVTEKGKYVELRCDPISGHTALYWYRQSLGQGPEFLIYFQGTGAADDSGLPNDRFFAVRPEGSVSTLKIQRTERGDSAVYLCASSSGQGTEAFFGQGTRLTVV.

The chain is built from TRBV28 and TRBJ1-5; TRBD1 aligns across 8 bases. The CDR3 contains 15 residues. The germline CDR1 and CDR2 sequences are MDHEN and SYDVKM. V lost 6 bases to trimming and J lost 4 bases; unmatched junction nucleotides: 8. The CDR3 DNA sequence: TGTGCCAGCAGCTTAGCAGGGGGCGCTAATCAGCCCCAGCATTTT. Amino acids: CASSLAGGANQPQHF.

Written as DNA, the CDR3 is TGTGCCAGCAGCCTAAGGGGGCCGAGTGGAAACACCATATATTTT. Its translation: CASSLRGPSGNTIYF. This rearrangement joins TRBV13 to TRBJ1-3; 7 positions agree with TRBD1. The CDR3 covers 15 residues. J gave up 3 bases and V 5 bases, and 7 bases lay outside the gene matches. CDR1 PRHDT and CDR2 FYEKMQ come from the germline V gene (reference sequence). Full variable domain (missing parts from reference TRBV13 and TRBJ1-3): AAGVIQSPRHLIKEKRETATLKCYPIPRHDTVYWYQQGPGQDPQFLISFYEKMQSDKGSIPDRFSAQQFSDYHSELNMSSLELGDSALYFCASSLRGPSGNTIYFGEGSWLTVV.

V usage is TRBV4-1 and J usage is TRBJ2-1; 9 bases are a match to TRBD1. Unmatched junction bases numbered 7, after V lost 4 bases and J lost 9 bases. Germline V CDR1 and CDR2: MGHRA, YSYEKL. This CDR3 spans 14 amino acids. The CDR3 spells CASSPGTGFGEQFF. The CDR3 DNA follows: TGCGCCAGCAGCCCCGGGACAGGGTTCGGTGAGCAGTTCTTC.

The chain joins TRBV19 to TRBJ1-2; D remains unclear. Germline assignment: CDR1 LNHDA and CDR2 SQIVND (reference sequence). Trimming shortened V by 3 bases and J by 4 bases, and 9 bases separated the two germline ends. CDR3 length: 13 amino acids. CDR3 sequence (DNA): TGTGCCAGTAGTATGCTGGGCAGCTATGGCTACACCTTC. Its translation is CASSMLGSYGYTF.

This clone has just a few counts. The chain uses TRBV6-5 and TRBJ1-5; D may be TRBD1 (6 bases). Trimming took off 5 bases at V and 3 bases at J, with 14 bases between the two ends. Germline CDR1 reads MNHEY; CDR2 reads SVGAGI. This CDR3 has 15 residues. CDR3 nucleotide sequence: TGTGCCAGCAGTACCTCGGGACAAAACAATCAGCCCCAGCATTTT. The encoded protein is CASSTSGQNNQPQHF.